Here is one TCR beta chain with its context. The data originate from a study of shared clonotypes between healthy human individuals. The V gene's germline CDR1 is SGHRS and CDR2 YFSETQ. This CDR3 is built from 15 residues. Between the trimmed V and J ends, which lost 4 bases and 9 bases, there was a span of 20 bases. Data came from immunoSEQ multiplex PCR; TCRdb stores just in-frame clones and leaves some out. Counted here are millions of clones, roughly 96% occurring once; the ten biggest clones make up roughly 0.13%. The sample was naive CD4+ T cells sorted from blood. Regarding subset: CD45RA+ positively selected. The sequence came from a man younger than 35 in good health. The chain employs TRBV5-1 and TRBJ2-1, with D perhaps being TRBD1 or TRBD2 (5 bases each). The chain's CDR3 is CASSPGSFPGGEQFF. In DNA, the CDR3 is TGCGCCAGCAGCCCGGGGTCTTTCCCTGGGGGTGAGCAGTTCTTC.